Listed below are T cell receptor beta chains from one sample, sequenced in a study of molecular identifiers for immune sequencing clone quantification. TCRdb re-called the PCR reads with MiXCR, one entry per CDR3 protein. The table has tens of thousands of distinct CDR3 sequences, roughly 25% seen once. The sequencing input was naive CD8+ T cells from blood, with Jurkat cell RNA spiked in. Source of these receptors: a human donor in good health. Some libraries in this study had Jurkat cell RNA spiked in. Both conserved end residues are part of each CDR3. A D gene is named only where the DNA matches it firmly. Where a row states a size, it is once, few, many or the class of an expanded clone; other rows omit it.

D gene: TRBD1
J gene: TRBJ2-3
V gene: TRBV4-1
clone size: few
CDR3 protein: CASSPAHPDRGISTDTQYF
CDR3 DNA: TGCGCCAGCAGCCCTGCCCACCCAGACAGGGGCATCAGCACAGATACGCAGTATTTT

D gene: TRBD1
J gene: TRBJ2-1
V gene: TRBV4-3
clone size: .
CDR3 protein: CASSQSTGSSYNEQFF
CDR3 DNA: TGCGCCAGCAGCCAGTCGACAGGGAGCTCCTACAATGAGCAGTTCTTC

D gene: .
J gene: TRBJ1-1
V gene: TRBV27
clone size: few
CDR3 protein: CASSFGGAAEAFF
CDR3 DNA: TGTGCCAGCAGTTTCGGGGGCGCAGCTGAAGCTTTCTTT

D gene: TRBD2
J gene: TRBJ2-1
V gene: TRBV20-1
clone size: many
CDR3 protein: CSARDQLAGDYNEQFF
CDR3 DNA: TGCAGTGCTAGAGATCAACTGGCGGGGGACTACAATGAGCAGTTCTTC

D gene: .
J gene: TRBJ2-7
V gene: TRBV6-2/TRBV6-3
clone size: .
CDR3 protein: CASSYTGHYEQYF
CDR3 DNA: TGTGCCAGCAGTTATACGGGTCACTACGAGCAGTACTTC

D gene: .
J gene: TRBJ2-7
V gene: TRBV29-1
clone size: many
CDR3 protein: CSVEEEESYEQYF
CDR3 DNA: TGCAGCGTTGAAGAGGAGGAGAGCTACGAGCAGTACTTC

D gene: TRBD2
J gene: TRBJ2-3
V gene: TRBV11-2
clone size: many
CDR3 protein: CASSTGLAGVTDTQYF
CDR3 DNA: TGTGCCAGCAGCACGGGACTAGCGGGGGTCACAGATACGCAGTATTTT

D gene: TRBD1
J gene: TRBJ1-4
V gene: TRBV12-3/TRBV12-4
clone size: .
CDR3 protein: CASSLDRGIYEKLFF
CDR3 DNA: TGTGCCAGCAGCCTAGACAGGGGGATATATGAAAAACTGTTTTTT

D gene: TRBD2
J gene: TRBJ2-4
V gene: TRBV6-2/TRBV6-3
clone size: few
CDR3 protein: CASSPGPTSGGGLAKNIQYF
CDR3 DNA: TGTGCCAGCAGCCCCGGACCGACTAGCGGGGGGGGACTAGCCAAAAACATTCAGTACTTC

D gene: TRBD1
J gene: TRBJ2-3
V gene: TRBV6-1
clone size: many
CDR3 protein: CASSGTGGTDTQYF
CDR3 DNA: TGTGCCAGCTCCGGGACAGGGGGTACAGATACGCAGTATTTT

D gene: .
J gene: TRBJ1-1
V gene: TRBV28
clone size: few
CDR3 protein: CASSLGGGGLGPFF
CDR3 DNA: TGTGCCAGCAGTTTAGGAGGCGGGGGGCTGGGACCTTTCTTT

D gene: TRBD2
J gene: TRBJ2-7
V gene: TRBV27
clone size: few
CDR3 protein: CASSPGTNYEQYF
CDR3 DNA: TGTGCCAGCAGTCCCGGGACTAACTACGAGCAGTACTTC

D gene: .
J gene: TRBJ2-1
V gene: TRBV29-1
clone size: many
CDR3 protein: CSAGAGLVNEQFF
CDR3 DNA: TGCAGCGCAGGGGCGGGATTAGTCAATGAGCAGTTCTTC

D gene: .
J gene: TRBJ2-7
V gene: TRBV20-1
clone size: .
CDR3 protein: CSASSHDRSPAYEQYF
CDR3 DNA: TGCAGTGCTAGTTCCCATGACCGCTCTCCCGCCTACGAGCAGTACTTC

D gene: TRBD1
J gene: TRBJ2-7
V gene: TRBV30
clone size: few
CDR3 protein: CAWSVPPTGGGYEQYF
CDR3 DNA: TGTGCCTGGAGTGTTCCCCCGACAGGGGGCGGGTACGAGCAGTACTTC

D gene: TRBD1
J gene: TRBJ1-4
V gene: TRBV19
clone size: few
CDR3 protein: CASSISTGGDENLFF
CDR3 DNA: TGTGCCAGTAGTATATCGACAGGGGGCGATGAAAACCTGTTTTTT

D gene: TRBD2
J gene: TRBJ2-3
V gene: TRBV7-2
clone size: .
CDR3 protein: CASSFTSGSTDTQYF
CDR3 DNA: TGTGCCAGCAGCTTTACTAGCGGCAGCACAGATACGCAGTATTTT

D gene: .
J gene: TRBJ1-6
V gene: TRBV2
clone size: .
CDR3 protein: CASSDLSSYNSPLHF
CDR3 DNA: TGTGCCAGCAGTGACTTGTCCTCCTATAATTCACCCCTCCACTTT

D gene: TRBD2
J gene: TRBJ2-3
V gene: TRBV30
clone size: many
CDR3 protein: CAWSSLRLAEGTDTQYF
CDR3 DNA: TGTGCCTGGAGTTCCTTACGACTAGCGGAAGGCACAGATACGCAGTATTTT

D gene: TRBD1
J gene: TRBJ2-2
V gene: TRBV6-5
clone size: few
CDR3 protein: CASSTDRGVTGELFF
CDR3 DNA: TGTGCCAGCAGTACTGACAGGGGAGTCACCGGGGAGCTGTTTTTT

D gene: .
J gene: TRBJ2-1
V gene: TRBV15
clone size: .
CDR3 protein: CATSRDLGSTARRGQFF
CDR3 DNA: TGTGCCACCAGCAGAGATCTTGGATCGACAGCCCGTCGGGGGCAGTTCTTC

D gene: .
J gene: TRBJ2-3
V gene: TRBV20-1
clone size: many
CDR3 protein: CSASDQLTDTQYF
CDR3 DNA: TGCAGTGCTAGTGATCAGCTCACAGATACGCAGTATTTT

D gene: TRBD2
J gene: TRBJ2-3
V gene: TRBV20-1
clone size: many
CDR3 protein: CSARWTSGSGAPDTQYF
CDR3 DNA: TGCAGTGCTAGATGGACTAGCGGGAGTGGGGCTCCAGATACGCAGTATTTT

D gene: .
J gene: TRBJ2-3
V gene: TRBV7-9
clone size: many
CDR3 protein: CASSSLATTDTQYF
CDR3 DNA: TGTGCCAGCAGCTCTCTAGCGACCACAGATACGCAGTATTTT

D gene: .
J gene: TRBJ1-5
V gene: TRBV4-3
clone size: .
CDR3 protein: CASSQDYPTGGNQPQHF
CDR3 DNA: TGCGCCAGCAGCCAAGATTACCCCACGGGGGGTAATCAGCCCCAGCATTTT

D gene: .
J gene: TRBJ2-1
V gene: TRBV11-2
clone size: .
CDR3 protein: CASSLSGSGNEQFF
CDR3 DNA: TGTGCCAGCAGCTTGTCAGGGTCGGGGAATGAGCAGTTCTTC

D gene: TRBD2
J gene: TRBJ2-3
V gene: TRBV27
clone size: few
CDR3 protein: CASSPGSVSGSPTDTQYF
CDR3 DNA: TGTGCCAGCAGCCCTGGTTCGGTGAGCGGGAGCCCCACAGATACGCAGTATTTT

D gene: .
J gene: TRBJ1-5
V gene: TRBV7-8
clone size: .
CDR3 protein: CASSLVGGYSNQPQHF
CDR3 DNA: TGTGCCAGCAGCTTAGTTGGGGGGTATAGCAATCAGCCCCAGCATTTT

D gene: TRBD1
J gene: TRBJ2-7
V gene: TRBV5-1
clone size: many
CDR3 protein: CASSLTGGAYEQYF
CDR3 DNA: TGCGCCAGCAGCTTGACAGGGGGCGCGTACGAGCAGTACTTC

D gene: TRBD2
J gene: TRBJ2-7
V gene: TRBV28
clone size: .
CDR3 protein: CASSLPLSGSQYEHYF
CDR3 DNA: TGTGCCAGCAGTTTACCCCTTAGCGGGTCTCAGTACGAGCACTACTTC

D gene: .
J gene: TRBJ1-4
V gene: TRBV5-1
clone size: many
CDR3 protein: CASSLGIQTNEKLFF
CDR3 DNA: TGCGCCAGCAGCTTGGGGATACAGACAAATGAAAAACTGTTTTTT

D gene: .
J gene: TRBJ2-3
V gene: TRBV7-9
clone size: many
CDR3 protein: CASSLFTEADTQYF
CDR3 DNA: TGTGCCAGCAGCTTATTTACAGAAGCAGATACGCAGTATTTT

D gene: TRBD2
J gene: TRBJ2-1
V gene: TRBV2
clone size: .
CDR3 protein: CASSEISGAYNEQFF
CDR3 DNA: TGTGCCAGCAGTGAAATTAGCGGGGCATACAATGAGCAGTTCTTC

D gene: .
J gene: TRBJ2-3
V gene: TRBV5-1
clone size: many
CDR3 protein: CASSELDHGTDTQYF
CDR3 DNA: TGCGCCAGCAGTGAATTGGACCATGGCACAGATACGCAGTATTTT

D gene: .
J gene: TRBJ2-5
V gene: TRBV27
clone size: few
CDR3 protein: CASSPGEGGVETQYF
CDR3 DNA: TGTGCCAGCAGTCCGGGAGAGGGGGGGGTCGAGACCCAGTACTTC

D gene: TRBD1
J gene: TRBJ1-5
V gene: TRBV19
clone size: many
CDR3 protein: CASEDPKQGIGQPQHF
CDR3 DNA: TGTGCCAGTGAGGACCCAAAACAGGGGATTGGGCAGCCCCAGCATTTT

D gene: .
J gene: TRBJ2-3
V gene: TRBV7-9
clone size: few
CDR3 protein: CASSLTGSSTDTQYF
CDR3 DNA: TGTGCCAGCAGCTTAACGGGCTCTAGCACAGATACGCAGTATTTT

D gene: .
J gene: TRBJ2-7
V gene: TRBV12-3/TRBV12-4
clone size: many
CDR3 protein: CASSLGGNSYEQYF
CDR3 DNA: TGTGCCAGCAGTTTAGGGGGAAACTCCTACGAGCAGTACTTC

D gene: .
J gene: TRBJ1-2
V gene: TRBV6-2/TRBV6-3
clone size: many
CDR3 protein: CASSYGQAYGYTF
CDR3 DNA: TGTGCCAGCAGTTACGGCCAGGCCTATGGCTACACCTTC

D gene: .
J gene: TRBJ2-2
V gene: TRBV29-1
clone size: .
CDR3 protein: CSVDTDNIGELFF
CDR3 DNA: TGCAGCGTTGACACGGACAACATCGGGGAGCTGTTTTTT

D gene: TRBD1
J gene: TRBJ2-1
V gene: TRBV4-3
clone size: .
CDR3 protein: CASAPTRGLDEQFF
CDR3 DNA: TGCGCCAGCGCCCCGACAAGGGGGCTAGATGAGCAGTTCTTC

D gene: .
J gene: TRBJ1-4
V gene: TRBV4-1
clone size: few
CDR3 protein: CASSTQGGTNEKLFF
CDR3 DNA: TGCGCCAGCAGCACACAGGGAGGAACTAATGAAAAACTGTTTTTT

D gene: TRBD1
J gene: TRBJ2-2
V gene: TRBV4-3
clone size: few
CDR3 protein: CASSPDRAGSGELFF
CDR3 DNA: TGCGCCAGCAGCCCTGACAGGGCCGGGTCCGGGGAGCTGTTTTTT

D gene: TRBD1
J gene: TRBJ2-7
V gene: TRBV19
clone size: .
CDR3 protein: CASSPGTGRNYEQYF
CDR3 DNA: TGTGCCAGTAGCCCGGGGACAGGGCGCAACTACGAGCAGTACTTC

D gene: .
J gene: TRBJ1-2
V gene: TRBV20-1
clone size: many
CDR3 protein: CASAAPIGYTF
CDR3 DNA: TGCGCCAGCGCAGCGCCCATTGGCTACACCTTC

D gene: .
J gene: TRBJ2-2
V gene: TRBV7-9
clone size: .
CDR3 protein: CASSLGTTNTGELFF
CDR3 DNA: TGTGCCAGCAGCTTAGGAACTACTAACACCGGGGAGCTGTTTTTT

D gene: .
J gene: TRBJ2-7
V gene: TRBV4-3
clone size: few
CDR3 protein: CASSQGTGSSYEQYF
CDR3 DNA: TGCGCCAGCAGCCAAGGGACGGGTAGCTCCTACGAGCAGTACTTC

D gene: TRBD1
J gene: TRBJ1-2
V gene: TRBV7-9
clone size: few
CDR3 protein: CASSSNPGQLGYTF
CDR3 DNA: TGTGCCAGCAGCTCTAATCCGGGACAGCTTGGCTACACCTTC

D gene: TRBD1
J gene: TRBJ2-3
V gene: TRBV7-6
clone size: many
CDR3 protein: CASSGGTGGADTQYF
CDR3 DNA: TGTGCCAGCAGCGGGGGGACAGGGGGCGCAGATACGCAGTATTTT

D gene: .
J gene: TRBJ2-1
V gene: TRBV5-4
clone size: few
CDR3 protein: CASSLVGEQFF
CDR3 DNA: TGTGCCAGCAGCTTGGTTGGGGAGCAGTTCTTC

D gene: .
J gene: TRBJ2-2
V gene: TRBV5-1
clone size: .
CDR3 protein: CASSHSPGELFF
CDR3 DNA: TGCGCCAGCAGCCACAGTCCCGGGGAGCTGTTTTTT

D gene: TRBD1
J gene: TRBJ2-1
V gene: TRBV6-6
clone size: many
CDR3 protein: CASSTRQGNEQFF
CDR3 DNA: TGTGCCAGCAGTACAAGACAGGGGAATGAGCAGTTCTTC